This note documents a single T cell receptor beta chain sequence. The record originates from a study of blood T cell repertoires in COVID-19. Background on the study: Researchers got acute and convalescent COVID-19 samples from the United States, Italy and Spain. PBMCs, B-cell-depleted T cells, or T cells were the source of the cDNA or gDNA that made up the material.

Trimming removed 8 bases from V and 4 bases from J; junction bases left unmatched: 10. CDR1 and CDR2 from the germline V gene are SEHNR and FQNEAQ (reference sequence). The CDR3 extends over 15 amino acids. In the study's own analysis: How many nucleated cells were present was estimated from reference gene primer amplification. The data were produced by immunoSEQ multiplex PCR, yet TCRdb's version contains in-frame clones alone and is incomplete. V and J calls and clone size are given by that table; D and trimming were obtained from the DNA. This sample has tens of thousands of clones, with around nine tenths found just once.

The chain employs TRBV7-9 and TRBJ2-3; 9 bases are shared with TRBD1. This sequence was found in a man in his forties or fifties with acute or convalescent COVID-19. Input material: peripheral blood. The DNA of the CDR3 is TGTGCCAGCGGCCCCGGGACAGGGAACGCAGATACGCAGTATTTT. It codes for CASGPGTGNADTQYF.